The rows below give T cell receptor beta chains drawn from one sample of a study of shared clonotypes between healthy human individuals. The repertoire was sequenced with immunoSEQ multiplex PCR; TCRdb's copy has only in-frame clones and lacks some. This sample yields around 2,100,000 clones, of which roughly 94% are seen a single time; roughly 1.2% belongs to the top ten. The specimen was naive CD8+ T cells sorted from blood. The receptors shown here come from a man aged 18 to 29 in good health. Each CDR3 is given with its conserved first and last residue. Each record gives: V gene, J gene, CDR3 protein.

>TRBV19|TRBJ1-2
CASSITPAGDGYTF
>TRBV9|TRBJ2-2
CASSGLQNTGELFF
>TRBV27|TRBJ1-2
CASSSQDSNYGYTF
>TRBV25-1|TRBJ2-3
CASSESGGADTQYF
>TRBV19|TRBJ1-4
CASSPYTATNEKLFF
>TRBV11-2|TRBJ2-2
CASSLAPGELFF
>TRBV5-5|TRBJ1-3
CASSLLSGNTIYF
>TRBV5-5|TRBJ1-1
CASSLGVGYTEAFF
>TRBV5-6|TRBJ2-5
CASRRSGGPSGTQYF
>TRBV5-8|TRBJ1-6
CASTRTETLLNSPLHF
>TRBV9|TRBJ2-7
CASSSGGDRVYEQYF
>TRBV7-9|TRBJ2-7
CASSRLAGEQYF
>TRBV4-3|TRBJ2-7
CASSQDLGSYEQYF
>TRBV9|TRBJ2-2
CASSVDVGEIGELFF
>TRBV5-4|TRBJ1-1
CASSGTGGFGDTEAFF
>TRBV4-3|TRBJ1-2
CASSQVGQGGDGYTF
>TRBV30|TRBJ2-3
CAWSGLGGSSTDTQYF
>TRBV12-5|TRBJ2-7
CASGLVGQGYYEQYF
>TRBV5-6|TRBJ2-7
CASSPGPDLEQYF
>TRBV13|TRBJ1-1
CASSFVDSPEGVEAFF
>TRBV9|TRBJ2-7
CASSVGGEYEQYF
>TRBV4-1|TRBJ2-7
CASSQLVTDRGIYEQYF
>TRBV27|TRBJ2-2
CASRYLVTGDTNTGELFF
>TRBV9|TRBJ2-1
CASSVEGAGGDNEQFF
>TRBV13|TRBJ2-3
CASSLGRAGAFTDTQYF
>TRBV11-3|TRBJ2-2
CASSAPRDNPTGELFF
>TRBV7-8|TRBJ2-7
CASSDHHSYEQYF
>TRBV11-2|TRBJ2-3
CASSPTPGQPDTQYF
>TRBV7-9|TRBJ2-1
CASSVGQGANNEQFF
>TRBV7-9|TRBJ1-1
CASSSFQGAPEAFF
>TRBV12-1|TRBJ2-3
CASSLGDTQYF
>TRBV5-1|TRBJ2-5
CASSLAGRGGDQETQYF
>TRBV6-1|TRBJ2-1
CASSEGAYYNEQFF
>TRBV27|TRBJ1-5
CASRPLGGEGQPQHF
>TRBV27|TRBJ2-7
CASSWQSSYEQYF
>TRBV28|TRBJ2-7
CASSPTGASYEQYF
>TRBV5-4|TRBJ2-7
CASSLGQGATYEQYF
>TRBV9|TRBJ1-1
CASSTGMNTEAFF
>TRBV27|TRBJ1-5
CASSLDGNQPQHF
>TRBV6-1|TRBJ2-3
CASLAGGEFTDTQYF
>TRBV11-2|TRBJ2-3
CASSPHGSVITDTQYF
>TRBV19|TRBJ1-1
CASSITGVVEAFF
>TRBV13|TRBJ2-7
CASSWSAGLGHLEQYF
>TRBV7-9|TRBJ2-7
CASSLANGPLYEQYF
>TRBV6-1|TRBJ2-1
CASRVTPGNEQFF
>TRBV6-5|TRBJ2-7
CASSYLAREEGYEQYF
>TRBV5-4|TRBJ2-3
CASDSRDSGSDTQYF
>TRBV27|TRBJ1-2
CASSFGSGGDYGYTF
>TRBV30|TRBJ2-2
CAWSVLGGELFF
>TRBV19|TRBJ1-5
CASSIDREGGFYQPQHF
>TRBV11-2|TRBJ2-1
CASSPDLSVNNEQFF
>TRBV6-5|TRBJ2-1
CASRTESELNEQFF
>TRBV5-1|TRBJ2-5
CASSPGLAGFQETQYF
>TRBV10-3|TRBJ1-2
CAISVGTGHYGYTF
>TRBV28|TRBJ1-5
CASSFRGGNQPQHF